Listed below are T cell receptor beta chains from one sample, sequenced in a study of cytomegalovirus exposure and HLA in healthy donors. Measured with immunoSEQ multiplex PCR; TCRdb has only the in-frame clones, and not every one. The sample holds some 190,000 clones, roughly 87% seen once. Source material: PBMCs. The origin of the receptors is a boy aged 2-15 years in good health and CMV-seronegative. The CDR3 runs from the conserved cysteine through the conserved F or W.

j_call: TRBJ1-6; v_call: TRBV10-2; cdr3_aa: CATRTGERPPLHF
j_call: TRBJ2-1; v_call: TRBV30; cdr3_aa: CAWRLAGTYEQFF
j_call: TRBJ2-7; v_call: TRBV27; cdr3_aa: CASRNRDRGLGEQYF
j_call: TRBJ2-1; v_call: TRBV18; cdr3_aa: CASSPKDGVEQFF
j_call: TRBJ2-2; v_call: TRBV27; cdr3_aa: CASSLSIWGDSLIGELFF
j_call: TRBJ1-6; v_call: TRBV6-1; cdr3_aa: CASSGQRLWLSPLHF
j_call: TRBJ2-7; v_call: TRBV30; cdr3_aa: CAWSALSYEQYF
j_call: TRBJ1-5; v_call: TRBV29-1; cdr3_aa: CSAQGANQPQHF
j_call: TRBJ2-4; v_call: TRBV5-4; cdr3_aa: CASSARPGQGAHIQYF
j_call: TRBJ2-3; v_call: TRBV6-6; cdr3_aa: CASSYSASGRSDTQYF
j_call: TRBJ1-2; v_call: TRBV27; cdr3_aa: CASSPLDRGSGYTF
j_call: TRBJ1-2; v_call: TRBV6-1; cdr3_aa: CASSEGATTLSTF
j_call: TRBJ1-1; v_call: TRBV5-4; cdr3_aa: CASSLGRDGNTEAFF
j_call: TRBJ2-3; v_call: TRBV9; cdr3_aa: CASQRGPSTDTQYF
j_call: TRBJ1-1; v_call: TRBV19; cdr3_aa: CAGRADGNTEAFF
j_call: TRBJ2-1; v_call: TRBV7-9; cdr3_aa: CASRTGTPGHYNEQFF
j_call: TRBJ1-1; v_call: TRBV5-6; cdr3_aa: CASSPILVRGEAFF
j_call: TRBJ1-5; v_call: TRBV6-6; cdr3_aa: CASSYSGANQPQHF
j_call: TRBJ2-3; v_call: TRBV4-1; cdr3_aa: CASSQEGVAGGDTQYF
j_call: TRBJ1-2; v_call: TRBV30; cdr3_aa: CAWTGQGFAHGYTF
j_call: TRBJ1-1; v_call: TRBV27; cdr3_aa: CASSQTTGYNTEAFF
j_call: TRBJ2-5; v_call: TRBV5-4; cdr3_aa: CASSPSPFGGAETQYF
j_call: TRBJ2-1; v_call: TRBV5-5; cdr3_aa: CASSLLSEAYEQFF
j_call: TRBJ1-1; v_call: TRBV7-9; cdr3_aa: CASSRDRGVHTEAFF
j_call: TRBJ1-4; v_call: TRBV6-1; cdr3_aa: CASTEGVRVEKLFF
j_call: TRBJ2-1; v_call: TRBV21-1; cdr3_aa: CASSKEQGRSYNEQFF
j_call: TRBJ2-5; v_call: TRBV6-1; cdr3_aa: CASGRQETQYF
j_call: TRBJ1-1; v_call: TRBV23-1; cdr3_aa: CARDRGIRNTEAFF
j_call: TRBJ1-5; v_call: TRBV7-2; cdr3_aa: CASSLRQGNQPQHF
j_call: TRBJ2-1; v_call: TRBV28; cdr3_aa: CASRLAGGPYNEQFF
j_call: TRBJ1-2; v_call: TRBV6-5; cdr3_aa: CASSYTPGQNYGYTF
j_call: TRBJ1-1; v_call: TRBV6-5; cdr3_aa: CASSYSPTMNTEAFF
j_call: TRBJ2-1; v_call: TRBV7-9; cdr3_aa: CASSLFGQGKFF
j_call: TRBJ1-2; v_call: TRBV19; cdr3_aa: CASSNVGTSTGSGYTF
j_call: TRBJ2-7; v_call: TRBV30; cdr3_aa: CAWCMDRAYEQYF
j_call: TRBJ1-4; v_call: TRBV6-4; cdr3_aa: CASRGQGVPSTNEKLFF
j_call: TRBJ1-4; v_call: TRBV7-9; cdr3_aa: CASSFGQNNEKLFF
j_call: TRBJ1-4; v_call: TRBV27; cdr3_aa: CASSSRQGVTTNEKLFF
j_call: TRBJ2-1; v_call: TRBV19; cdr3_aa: CASSIAGTSGRSSYNEQFF
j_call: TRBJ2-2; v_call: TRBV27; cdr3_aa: CASRRGSISTGELFF
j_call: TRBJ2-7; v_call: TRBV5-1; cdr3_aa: CASSLARGISEQYF
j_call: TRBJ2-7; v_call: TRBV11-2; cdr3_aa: CASSPTGTYEQYF
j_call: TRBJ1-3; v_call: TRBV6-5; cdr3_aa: CASTLTAYSGNTIYF
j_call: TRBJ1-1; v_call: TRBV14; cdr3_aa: CASSQDAGGLNTEAFF
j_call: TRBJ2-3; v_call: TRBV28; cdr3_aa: CASSIQGASPYF
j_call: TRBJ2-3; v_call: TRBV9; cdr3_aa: CASSVEGTGGSDTQYF